This T cell receptor beta chain was retrieved from a study of spatial heterogeneity in lung cancer. Background on the study: The average count in raw reads for each unique TCR and UMI combination exceeded 8.5 appearances. Study-level results: The study found that expanded intratumoral alpha and beta TCR counts tracked tumor mutation counts.

Every individual TCR cDNA molecule carried its own unique molecular identifier, which allowed correction of PCR and sequencing errors. Via MiXCR, TCRdb re-called the 5' RACE reads, giving one row per CDR3 protein. The sample records about 14,000 distinct CDR3 sequences, over 3% being singletons. There are many counts of this clonotype. Antigen: not known. Time point noted: sample taken at primary tumor resection. There were 65 or so donors, all of them untreated patients with early-stage non-small cell lung cancer. The authors sequenced whole RNA from tumor, nontumor lung or frozen PBMC without sorting. Trimming took off 1 base at V and 8 bases at J, with 9 bases between the two ends. Germline V gene lookup returns CDR1 DFQATT and CDR2 SNEGSKA (reference sequence). CDR3 size: 12 residues.

The clonotype comes from a male donor with early-stage non-small cell lung cancer. The sequencing used lung tumor tissue, collected at surgery. V usage is TRBV20-1 and J usage is TRBJ1-3, with D possibly being TRBD1 (6 bases). For the CDR3, the DNA is TGCAGTGCTAGAGCGGAGGGGGACACCATATATTTT. Translated: CSARAEGDTIYF.